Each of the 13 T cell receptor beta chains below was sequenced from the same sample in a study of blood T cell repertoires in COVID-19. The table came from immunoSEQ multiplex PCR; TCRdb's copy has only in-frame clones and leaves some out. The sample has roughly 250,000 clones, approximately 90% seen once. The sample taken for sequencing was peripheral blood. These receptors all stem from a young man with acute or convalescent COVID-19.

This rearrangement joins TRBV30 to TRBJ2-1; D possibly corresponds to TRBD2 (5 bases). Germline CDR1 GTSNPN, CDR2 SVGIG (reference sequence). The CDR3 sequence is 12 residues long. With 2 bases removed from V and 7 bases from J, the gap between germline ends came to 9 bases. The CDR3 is CAWSLAINEQFF. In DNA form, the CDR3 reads TGTGCCTGGAGTCTAGCTATAAATGAGCAGTTCTTC.

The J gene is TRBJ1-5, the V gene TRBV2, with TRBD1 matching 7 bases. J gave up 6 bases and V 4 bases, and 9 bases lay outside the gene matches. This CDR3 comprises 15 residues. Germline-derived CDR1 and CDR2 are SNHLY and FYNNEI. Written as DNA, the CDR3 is TGTGCCAGCAGTGGCACAGGGGTTCTTTCTCAGCCCCAGCATTTT. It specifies CASSGTGVLSQPQHF.

CDR3 region: CASSTYSTEAFF. The CDR3 region has the DNA TGTGCCAGTAGTACCTACAGCACTGAAGCTTTCTTT. This chain connects TRBV19 to TRBJ1-1; D is unresolved. The CDR3 has 12 amino acids. CDR1 and CDR2 from the germline V gene are LNHDA and SQIVND (reference sequence). V was pared by 4 bases and J by 4 bases, with 7 bases between.

For the CDR3, the DNA is TGTGCCTGGAGTTCCGGGACTAGTTACGAGCAGTACTTC. Its translation is CAWSSGTSYEQYF. This chain uses TRBV30 with TRBJ2-7; 8 bases fit TRBD2. Germline V CDR1 and CDR2: GTSNPN, SVGIG (reference sequence). The length of the CDR3 is 13 residues. V shed 2 bases and J 4 bases; nucleotides not matched to a gene: 4.

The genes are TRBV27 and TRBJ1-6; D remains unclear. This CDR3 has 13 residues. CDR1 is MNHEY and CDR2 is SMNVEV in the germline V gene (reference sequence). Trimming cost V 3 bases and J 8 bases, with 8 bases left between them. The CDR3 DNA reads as TGTGCCAGCAGTTTTGGAGCTGATTCACCCCTCCACTTT. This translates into CASSFGADSPLHF.

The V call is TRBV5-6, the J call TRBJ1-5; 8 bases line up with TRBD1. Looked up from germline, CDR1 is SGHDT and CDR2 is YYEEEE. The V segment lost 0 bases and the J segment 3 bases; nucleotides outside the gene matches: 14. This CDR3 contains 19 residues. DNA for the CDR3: TGTGCCAGCAGCTTGGAACTCGGGACAGGTAGGGGTCACAATCAGCCCCAGCATTTT. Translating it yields CASSLELGTGRGHNQPQHF.

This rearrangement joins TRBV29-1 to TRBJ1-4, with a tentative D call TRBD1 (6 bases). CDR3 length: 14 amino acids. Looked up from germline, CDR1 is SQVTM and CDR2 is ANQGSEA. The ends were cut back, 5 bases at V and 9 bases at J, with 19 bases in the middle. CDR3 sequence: CSVLTGQSMKKLFF. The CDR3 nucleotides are TGCAGCGTTTTGACAGGCCAATCAATGAAAAAACTGTTTTTT.

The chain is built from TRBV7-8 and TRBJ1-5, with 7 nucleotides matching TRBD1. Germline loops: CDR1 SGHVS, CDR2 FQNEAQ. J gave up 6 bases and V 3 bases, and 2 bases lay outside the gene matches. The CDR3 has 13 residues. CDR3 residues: CASSFQGGQPQHF. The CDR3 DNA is TGTGCCAGCAGCTTCCAGGGGGGTCAGCCCCAGCATTTT.

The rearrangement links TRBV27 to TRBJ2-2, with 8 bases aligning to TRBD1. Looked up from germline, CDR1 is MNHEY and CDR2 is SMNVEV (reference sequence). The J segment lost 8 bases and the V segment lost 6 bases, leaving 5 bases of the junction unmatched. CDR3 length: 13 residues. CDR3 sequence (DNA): TGTGCCAGCAGGTGGACAGGGACTGGGGAGCTGTTTTTT. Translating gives CASRWTGTGELFF.

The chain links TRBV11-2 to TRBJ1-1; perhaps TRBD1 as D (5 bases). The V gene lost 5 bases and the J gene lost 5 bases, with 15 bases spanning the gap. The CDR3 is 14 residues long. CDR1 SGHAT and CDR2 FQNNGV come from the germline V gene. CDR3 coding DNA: TGTGCCAGCAGCCTTAGATTCGGGGGGACTGAAGCTTTCTTT. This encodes CASSLRFGGTEAFF.

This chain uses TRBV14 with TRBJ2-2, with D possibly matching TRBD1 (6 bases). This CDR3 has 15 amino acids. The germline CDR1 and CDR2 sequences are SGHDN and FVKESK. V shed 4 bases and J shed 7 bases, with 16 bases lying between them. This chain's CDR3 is CASSLQVKGVGELFF. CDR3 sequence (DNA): TGTGCCAGCAGCCTCCAAGTTAAGGGGGTCGGGGAGCTGTTTTTT.

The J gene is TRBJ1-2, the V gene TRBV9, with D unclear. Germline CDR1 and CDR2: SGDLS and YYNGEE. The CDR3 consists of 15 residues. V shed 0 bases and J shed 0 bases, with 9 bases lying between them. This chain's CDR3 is CASSVGQTANYGYTF. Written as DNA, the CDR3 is TGTGCCAGCAGCGTAGGCCAAACAGCTAACTATGGCTACACCTTC.

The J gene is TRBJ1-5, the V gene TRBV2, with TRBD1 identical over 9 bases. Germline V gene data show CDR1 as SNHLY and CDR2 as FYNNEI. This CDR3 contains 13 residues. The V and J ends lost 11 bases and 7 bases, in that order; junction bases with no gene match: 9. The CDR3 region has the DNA TGTGCCGGGGGGGACAGGGTAACCCAGCCCCAGCATTTT. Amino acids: CAGGDRVTQPQHF.